The clone carrying this T cell receptor (beta chain) has more than one count but fewer than ten. Its specificity is unknown. The record originates from a study of response to subunit inactivated influenza vaccine. Overall study results and limits: The authors suggested that few new T cells are recruited per seasonal influenza vaccination.

Looked up from germline, CDR1 is LGHNA and CDR2 is YSLEER. The CDR3 is 20 residues long. The V and J ends lost 0 bases and 5 bases, in that order; junction bases with no gene match: 12. TCRdb recomputed calls from the RT-PCR reads with MiXCR, one row per CDR3 protein. The table has hundreds of thousands of distinct CDR3 sequences, approximately 10% seen once. The data were also submitted as part of a second study, on T cells expressing NK-cell markers. This second study notes: Template switching by 5'RACE with UMIs generated the TCR beta cDNA. Sorted CD3+CD56-NKG2C+, CD3+CD56+NKG2C+ and CD3+CD56+NKG2C- T cells supplied the TCR beta repertoires.

This clonotype was obtained from a man between 50 and 59 years old who received an inactivated influenza vaccine. This material consisted of PBMCs from blood, taken on the day of vaccination. This chain links TRBV4-3 with TRBJ2-2, with 13 bases fitting TRBD2. Here the CDR3 reads CASSQDRIGLAGVGTGELFF. As DNA, the CDR3 is TGCGCCAGCAGCCAAGATAGGATAGGACTAGCGGGAGTCGGGACCGGGGAGCTGTTTTTT.